These 11 T cell receptor beta chains share one sample of origin, sequenced in a study of blood T cell repertoires in COVID-19. Assay used: immunoSEQ multiplex PCR; TCRdb lists only in-frame clones, some missing. The table records about 100,000 clones, more than 65% of them present only once. Sequenced input: peripheral blood. Receptor source: a woman between 65 and 79 years old with acute or convalescent COVID-19.

Only a few counts were recorded for this clone. The chain has TRBV4-1 and TRBJ1-6, with 9 nucleotides matching TRBD1. The CDR3 has 16 amino acids. The germline gives CDR1 MGHRA, CDR2 YSYEKL. The J segment lost 9 bases and the V segment lost 4 bases, leaving 10 bases of the junction unmatched. This CDR3 reads CASSRTGDRDSSPLHF. CDR3 nucleotide sequence: TGCGCCAGCAGCCGGACCGGGGACAGGGACTCTTCACCCCTCCACTTT.

V gene TRBV4-1 combines with J gene TRBJ1-2; 9 bases align to TRBD1. Unmatched junction bases numbered 10, after V lost 3 bases and J lost 5 bases. The CDR3 length is 16 residues. In germline, CDR1 is MGHRA, CDR2 YSYEKL. The CDR3 region is CASSQEDRGTTYGYTF. The CDR3 DNA reads TGCGCCAGCAGCCAGGAGGACAGGGGCACGACTTATGGCTACACCTTC.

V usage is TRBV30 and J usage is TRBJ1-4; tentatively, D is TRBD1 (6 bases). The CDR3 runs 15 residues. The V gene lost 2 bases and the J gene lost 0 bases, with 10 bases spanning the gap. Germline values: CDR1 GTSNPN, CDR2 SVGIG (reference sequence). CDR3 residues: CAWSRDIATNEKLFF. CDR3 nucleotide sequence: TGTGCCTGGAGTAGGGACATCGCAACTAATGAAAAACTGTTTTTT.

This clone has more than one count but fewer than ten. V usage is TRBV19 and J usage is TRBJ1-1; D possibly corresponds to TRBD1 (6 bases). Germline assignment: CDR1 LNHDA and CDR2 SQIVND (reference sequence). This CDR3 is built from 15 residues. Deletions cut 7 bases from V and 2 bases from J, with 17 bases between. The CDR3 here is CASIHRDTKNTEAFF. The CDR3 DNA is TGTGCCAGTATTCACCGGGACACAAAAAACACTGAAGCTTTCTTT.

This chain links TRBV19 with TRBJ1-5, with D possibly matching TRBD1 (6 bases). CDR1 is LNHDA, CDR2 SQIVND, per germline (reference sequence). V lost 5 bases and J lost 1, with 12 bases in between. The CDR3 has 15 residues. Here the CDR3 DNA reads TGTGCCAGTAGTCACAGGGTAAGGAGCAATCAGCCCCAGCATTTT. It yields the protein CASSHRVRSNQPQHF.

The rearrangement joins TRBV5-1 to TRBJ1-2, with 8 bases aligning to TRBD1. CDR1 is SGHRS, CDR2 YFSETQ, per germline. This CDR3 has 15 amino acids. V gave up 0 bases and J gave up 5 bases; unmatched junction bases: 6. The CDR3 bases are TGCGCCAGCAGCTTGGCCCAGGGGGCTGAATATGGCTACACCTTC. Residues: CASSLAQGAEYGYTF.

The chain links TRBV5-6 to TRBJ1-1; D remains unclear. Germline values: CDR1 SGHDT, CDR2 YYEEEE. The CDR3 extends over 14 amino acids. Trimming left V 4 bases short and J 1 base short, with 11 bases between. CDR3 region: CASSPGPANTEAFF. CDR3 bases: TGTGCCAGCAGCCCGGGTCCTGCGAACACTGAAGCTTTCTTT.

This rearrangement joins TRBV5-1 to TRBJ1-5; 8 nucleotides line up with TRBD1. The V and J ends lost 4 bases and 3 bases, in that order; junction bases with no gene match: 3. The CDR3 spans 14 residues. Germline loops: CDR1 SGHRS, CDR2 YFSETQ. This CDR3 reads CASSGGQDNQPQHF. The CDR3 region has the DNA TGCGCCAGCAGCGGGGGACAGGACAATCAGCCCCAGCATTTT.

The chain uses TRBV5-4 and TRBJ2-1; D possibly corresponds to TRBD2 (5 bases). This CDR3 is built from 17 residues. Germline V lookup: CDR1 SGHNT, CDR2 YYREEE (reference sequence). Between the trimmed V and J ends, which lost 4 bases and 0 bases, there was a span of 17 bases. The CDR3 coding sequence is TGTGCCAGCAGCGCCCAGGTCGGAGGAACCTCCTACAATGAGCAGTTCTTC. Translated, it gives CASSAQVGGTSYNEQFF.

V gene TRBV3-1 (or the pseudogene TRBV3-2) combines with J gene TRBJ1-2; maybe TRBD1 (5 bases). The ends were cut back, 8 bases at V and 8 bases at J, with 12 bases in the middle. The CDR3 has 11 residues. Germline V gives CDR1 LGHDT, CDR2 YNNKEL (reference sequence). CDR3 DNA sequence: TGTGCCAGCGGGGGGGACGAGGGCTACACCTTC. Its protein is CASGGDEGYTF.

V and J are TRBV5-1 and TRBJ2-4; 9 bases match TRBD2. The CDR3 length is 17 residues. V lost 0 bases, J lost 3 bases, and 7 bases stayed unmatched. In germline, CDR1 is SGHRS, CDR2 YFSETQ. The CDR3 region has the DNA TGCGCCAGCAGCTTGGACCCATTTAGCGGGGGCAAAAACATTCAGTACTTC. Its protein product is CASSLDPFSGGKNIQYF.